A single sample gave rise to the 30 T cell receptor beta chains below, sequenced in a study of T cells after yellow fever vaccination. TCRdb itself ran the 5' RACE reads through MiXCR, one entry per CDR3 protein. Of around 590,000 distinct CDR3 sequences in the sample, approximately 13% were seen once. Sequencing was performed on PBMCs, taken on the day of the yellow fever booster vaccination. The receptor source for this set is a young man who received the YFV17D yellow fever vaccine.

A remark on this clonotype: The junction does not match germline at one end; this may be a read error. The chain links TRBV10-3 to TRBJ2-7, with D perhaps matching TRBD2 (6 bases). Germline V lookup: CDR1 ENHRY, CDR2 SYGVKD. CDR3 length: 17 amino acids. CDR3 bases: TGTGCCATCAGTGAGGGAGCCGCGGGACGCCAGAACCACGAGAAGTACTTC. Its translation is CAISEGAAGRQNHEKYF.

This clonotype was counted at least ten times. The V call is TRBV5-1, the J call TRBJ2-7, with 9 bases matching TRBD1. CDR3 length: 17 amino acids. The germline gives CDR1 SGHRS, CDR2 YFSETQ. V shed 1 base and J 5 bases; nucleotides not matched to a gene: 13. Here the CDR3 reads CASSLLNGGQGPNEQYF. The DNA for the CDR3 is TGCGCCAGCAGCTTGCTAAACGGGGGACAGGGTCCCAACGAGCAGTACTTC.

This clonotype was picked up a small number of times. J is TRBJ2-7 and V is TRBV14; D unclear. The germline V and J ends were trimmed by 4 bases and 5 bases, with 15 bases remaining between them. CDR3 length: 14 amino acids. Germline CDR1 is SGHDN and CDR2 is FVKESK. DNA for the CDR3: TGTGCCAGCAGCCTCCGAAGCGCCTTGGACGAGCAGTACTTC. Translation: CASSLRSALDEQYF.

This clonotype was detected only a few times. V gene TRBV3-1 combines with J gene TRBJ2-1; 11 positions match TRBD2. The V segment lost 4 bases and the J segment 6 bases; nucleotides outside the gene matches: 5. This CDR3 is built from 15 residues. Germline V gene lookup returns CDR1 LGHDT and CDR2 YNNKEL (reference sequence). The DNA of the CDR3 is TGTGCCAGCAGCCCCTTAGCGGGAGGGCGCAATGAGCAGTTCTTC. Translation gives CASSPLAGGRNEQFF.

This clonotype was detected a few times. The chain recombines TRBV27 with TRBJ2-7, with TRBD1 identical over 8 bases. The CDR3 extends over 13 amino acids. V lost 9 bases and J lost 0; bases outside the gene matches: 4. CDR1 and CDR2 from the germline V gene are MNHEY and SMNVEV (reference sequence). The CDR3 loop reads CASARGPSYEQYF. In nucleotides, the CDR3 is TGTGCCAGTGCCAGGGGGCCCTCCTACGAGCAGTACTTC.

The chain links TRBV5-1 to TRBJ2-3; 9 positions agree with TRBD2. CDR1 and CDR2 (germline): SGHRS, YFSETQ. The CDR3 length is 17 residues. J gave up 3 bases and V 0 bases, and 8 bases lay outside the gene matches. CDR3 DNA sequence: TGCGCCAGCAGCTTGGGAGCTAGCGGGGTCTGGACAGATACGCAGTATTTT. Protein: CASSLGASGVWTDTQYF.

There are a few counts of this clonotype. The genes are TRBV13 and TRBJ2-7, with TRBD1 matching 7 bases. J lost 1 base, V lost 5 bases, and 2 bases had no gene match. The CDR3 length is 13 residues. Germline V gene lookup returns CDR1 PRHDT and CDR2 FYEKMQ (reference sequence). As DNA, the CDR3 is TGTGCCAGCAGCAAGGGGGCTTCCTACGAGCAGTACTTC. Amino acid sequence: CASSKGASYEQYF.

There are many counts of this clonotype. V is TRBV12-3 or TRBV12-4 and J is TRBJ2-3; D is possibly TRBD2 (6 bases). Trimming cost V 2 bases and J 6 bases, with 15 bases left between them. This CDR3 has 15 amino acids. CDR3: CASSLPTSGSDTQYF. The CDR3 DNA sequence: TGTGCCAGCAGTTTACCGACTAGTGGTTCGGATACGCAGTATTTT.

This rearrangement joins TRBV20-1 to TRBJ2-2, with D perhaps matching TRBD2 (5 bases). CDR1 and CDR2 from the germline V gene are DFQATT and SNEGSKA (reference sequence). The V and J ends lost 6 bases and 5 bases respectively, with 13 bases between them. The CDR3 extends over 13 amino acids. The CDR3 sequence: CSAQTERTGELFF. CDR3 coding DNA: TGCAGTGCGCAGACGGAGCGGACCGGGGAGCTGTTTTTT.

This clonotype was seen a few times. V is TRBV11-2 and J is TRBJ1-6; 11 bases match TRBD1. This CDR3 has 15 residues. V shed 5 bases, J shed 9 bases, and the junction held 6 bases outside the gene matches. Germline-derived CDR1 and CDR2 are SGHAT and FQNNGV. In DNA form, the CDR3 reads TGTGCCAGCAGCGAGGACAGGGGGCGTTTTTCACCCCTCCACTTT. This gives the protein CASSEDRGRFSPLHF.

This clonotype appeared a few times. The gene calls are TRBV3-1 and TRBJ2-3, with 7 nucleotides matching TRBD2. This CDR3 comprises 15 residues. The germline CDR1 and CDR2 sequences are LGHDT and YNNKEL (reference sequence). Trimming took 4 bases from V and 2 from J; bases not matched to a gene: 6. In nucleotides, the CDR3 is TGTGCCAGCAGCCCTGTAGCGGGCTACACAGATACGCAGTATTTT. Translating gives CASSPVAGYTDTQYF.

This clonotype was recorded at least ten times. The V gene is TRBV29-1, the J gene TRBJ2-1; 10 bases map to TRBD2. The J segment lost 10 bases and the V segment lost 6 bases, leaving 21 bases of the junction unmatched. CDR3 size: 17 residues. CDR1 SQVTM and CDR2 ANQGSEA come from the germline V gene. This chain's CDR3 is CSVQKPKKAGGRREQFF. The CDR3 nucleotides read TGCAGCGTCCAAAAACCGAAAAAAGCGGGGGGGAGGCGAGAGCAGTTCTTC.

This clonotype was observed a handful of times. CDR3: CAWSGLFTEAFF. CDR3 coding DNA: TGTGCCTGGAGTGGACTGTTCACTGAAGCTTTCTTT. The genes are TRBV30 and TRBJ1-1; D call uncertain. From germline, CDR1 is GTSNPN and CDR2 SVGIG (reference sequence). The CDR3 extends over 12 amino acids. Between the trimmed V and J ends, which lost 1 base and 4 bases, there was a span of 7 bases.

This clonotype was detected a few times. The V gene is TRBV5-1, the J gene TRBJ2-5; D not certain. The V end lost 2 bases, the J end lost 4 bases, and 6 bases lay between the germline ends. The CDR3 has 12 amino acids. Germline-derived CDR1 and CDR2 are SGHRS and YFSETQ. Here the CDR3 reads CASSFEPETQYF. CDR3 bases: TGCGCCAGCAGCTTCGAACCAGAGACCCAGTACTTC. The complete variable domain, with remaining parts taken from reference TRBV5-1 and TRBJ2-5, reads KAGVTQTPRYLIKTRGQQVTLSCSPISGHRSVSWYQQTPGQGLQFLFEYFSETQRNKGNFPGRFSGRQFSNSRSEMNVSTLELGDSALYLCASSFEPETQYFGPGTRLLVL.

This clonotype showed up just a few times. The CDR3 region has the DNA TGTGCCAGCAGCCCTGCCTTCTCTGGGGCCAACGTCCTGACTTTC. Its translation: CASSPAFSGANVLTF. The chain combines TRBV3-1 with TRBJ2-6; D is unresolved. The germline gives CDR1 LGHDT, CDR2 YNNKEL (reference sequence). Trimming left V 4 bases short and J 0 bases short, with 7 bases between. The length of the CDR3 is 15 residues.

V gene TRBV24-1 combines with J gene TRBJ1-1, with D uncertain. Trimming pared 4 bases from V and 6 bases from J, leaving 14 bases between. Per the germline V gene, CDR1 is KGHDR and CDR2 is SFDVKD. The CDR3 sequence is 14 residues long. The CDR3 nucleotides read TGTGCCACCAGTGAAAATCCCGGAAGGCCTGAAGCTTTCTTT. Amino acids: CATSENPGRPEAFF.

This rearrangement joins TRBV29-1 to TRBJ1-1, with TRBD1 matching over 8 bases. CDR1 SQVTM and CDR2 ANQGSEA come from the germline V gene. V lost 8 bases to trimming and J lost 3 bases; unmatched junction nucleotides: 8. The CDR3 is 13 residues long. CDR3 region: CSLQTGEHTEAFF. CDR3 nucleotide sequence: TGCAGCCTTCAGACAGGGGAGCACACTGAAGCTTTCTTT.

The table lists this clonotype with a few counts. DNA for the CDR3: TGTGCCAGCAGCATTATTACAGGGGGTAGTCTCGAGCAGTACTTC. Its translation is CASSIITGGSLEQYF. The rearrangement uses TRBV7-8 and TRBJ2-7; 8 bases agree with TRBD1. Per germline, CDR1 SGHVS and CDR2 FQNEAQ. J lost 6 bases, V lost 5 bases, and 12 bases had no gene match. The CDR3 is 15 amino acids.

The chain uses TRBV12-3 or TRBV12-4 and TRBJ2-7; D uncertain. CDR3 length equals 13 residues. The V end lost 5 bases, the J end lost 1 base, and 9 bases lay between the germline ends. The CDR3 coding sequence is TGTGCCAGCAGTAAGAGCTTATCCTACGAGCAGTACTTC. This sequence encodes CASSKSLSYEQYF.

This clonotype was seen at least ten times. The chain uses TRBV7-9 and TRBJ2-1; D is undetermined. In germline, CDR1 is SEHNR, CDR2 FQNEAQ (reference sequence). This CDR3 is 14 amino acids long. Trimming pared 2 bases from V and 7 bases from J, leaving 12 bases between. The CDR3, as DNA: TGTGCCAGCAGCTTACCTCTCATAAATAATGAGCAGTTCTTC. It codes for CASSLPLINNEQFF.

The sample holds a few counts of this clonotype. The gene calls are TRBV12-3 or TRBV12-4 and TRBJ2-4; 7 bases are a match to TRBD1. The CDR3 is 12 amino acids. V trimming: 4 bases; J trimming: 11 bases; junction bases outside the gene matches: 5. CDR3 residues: CASSSDRVVQYF. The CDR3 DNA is TGTGCCAGCAGTTCCGACAGGGTGGTTCAGTACTTC.

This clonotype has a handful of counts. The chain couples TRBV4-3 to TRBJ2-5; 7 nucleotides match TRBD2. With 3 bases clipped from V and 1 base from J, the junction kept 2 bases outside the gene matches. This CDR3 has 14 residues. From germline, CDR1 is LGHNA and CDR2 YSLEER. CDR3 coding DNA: TGCGCCAGCAGCCAGGGACTAATCCAAGAGACCCAGTACTTC. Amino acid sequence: CASSQGLIQETQYF.

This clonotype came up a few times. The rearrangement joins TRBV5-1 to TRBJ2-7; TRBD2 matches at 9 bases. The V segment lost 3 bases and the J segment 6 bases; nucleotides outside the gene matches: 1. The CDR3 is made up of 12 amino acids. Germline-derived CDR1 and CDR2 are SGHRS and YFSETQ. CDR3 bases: TGCGCCAGCAGCTCGACTAGCGGCGAGCAGTACTTC. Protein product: CASSSTSGEQYF.

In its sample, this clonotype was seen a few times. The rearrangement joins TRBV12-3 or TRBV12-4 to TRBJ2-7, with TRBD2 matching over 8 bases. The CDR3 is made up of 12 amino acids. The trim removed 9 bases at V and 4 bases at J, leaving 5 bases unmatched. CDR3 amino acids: CARDRGGYEQYF. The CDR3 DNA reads TGTGCCAGGGATCGGGGGGGGTACGAGCAGTACTTC.

This CDR3 is CSGRGALYNEQFF. The CDR3 region has the DNA TGCAGTGGACGGGGGGCCCTGTACAATGAGCAGTTCTTC. V usage is TRBV20-1 and J usage is TRBJ2-1, with D tentatively TRBD2 (7 bases). CDR1 is DFQATT, CDR2 SNEGSKA, per germline (reference sequence). V was trimmed by 7 bases and J by 4 bases, leaving 14 bases between them. The CDR3 is 13 amino acids.

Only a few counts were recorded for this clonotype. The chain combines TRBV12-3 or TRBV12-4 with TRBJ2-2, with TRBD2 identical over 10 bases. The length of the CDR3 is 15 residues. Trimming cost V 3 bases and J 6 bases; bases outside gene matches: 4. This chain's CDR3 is CASSFISGRSGELFF. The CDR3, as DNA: TGTGCCAGCAGTTTTATTAGCGGGAGGTCCGGGGAGCTGTTTTTT.

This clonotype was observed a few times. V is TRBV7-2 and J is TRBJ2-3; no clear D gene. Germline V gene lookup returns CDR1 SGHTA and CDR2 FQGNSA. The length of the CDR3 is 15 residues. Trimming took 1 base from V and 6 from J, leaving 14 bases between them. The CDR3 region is CASSLDELAQDTQYF. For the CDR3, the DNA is TGTGCCAGCAGCTTAGATGAGCTGGCTCAGGATACGCAGTATTTT.

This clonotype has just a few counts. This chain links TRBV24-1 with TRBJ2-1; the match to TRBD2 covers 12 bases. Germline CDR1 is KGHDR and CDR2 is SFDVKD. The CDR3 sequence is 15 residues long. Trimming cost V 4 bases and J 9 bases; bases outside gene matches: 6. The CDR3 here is CATSESSGRAIEQFF. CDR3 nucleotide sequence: TGTGCCACCAGTGAGTCTAGCGGGAGGGCCATTGAGCAGTTCTTC.

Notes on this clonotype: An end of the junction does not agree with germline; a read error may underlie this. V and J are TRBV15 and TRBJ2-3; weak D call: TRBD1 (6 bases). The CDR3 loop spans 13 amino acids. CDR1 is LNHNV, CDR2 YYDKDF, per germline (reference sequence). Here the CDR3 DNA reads TGTGCCATCAGCCCACATAGGGGGGATACGCAGTATTTT. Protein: CAISPHRGDTQYF.

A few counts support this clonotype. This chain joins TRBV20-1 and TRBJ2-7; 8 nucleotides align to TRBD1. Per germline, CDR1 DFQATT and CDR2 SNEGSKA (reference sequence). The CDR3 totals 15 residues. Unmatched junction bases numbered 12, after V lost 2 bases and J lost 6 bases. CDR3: CSARPDSGTGGEQYF. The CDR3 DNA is TGCAGTGCTAGACCAGATTCCGGGACAGGCGGCGAGCAGTACTTC.